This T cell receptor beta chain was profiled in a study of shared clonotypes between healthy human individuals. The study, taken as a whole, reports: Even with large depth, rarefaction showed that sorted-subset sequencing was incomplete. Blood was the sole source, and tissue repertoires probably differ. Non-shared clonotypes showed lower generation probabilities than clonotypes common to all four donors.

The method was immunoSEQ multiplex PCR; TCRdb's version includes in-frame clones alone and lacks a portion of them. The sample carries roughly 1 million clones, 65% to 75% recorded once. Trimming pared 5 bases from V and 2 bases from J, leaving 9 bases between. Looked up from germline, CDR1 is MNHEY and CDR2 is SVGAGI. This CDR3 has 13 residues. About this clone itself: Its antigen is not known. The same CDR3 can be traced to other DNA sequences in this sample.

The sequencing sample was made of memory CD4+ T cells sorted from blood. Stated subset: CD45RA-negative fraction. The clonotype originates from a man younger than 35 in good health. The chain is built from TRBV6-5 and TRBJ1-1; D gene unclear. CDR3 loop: CASSLTGNTEAFF. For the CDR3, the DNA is TGTGCCAGCAGTCTAACGGGAAACACTGAAGCTTTCTTT.